This entry features one T cell receptor (beta chain) sequence. Its antigen is unidentified. This CDR3 has 13 amino acids. Per germline, CDR1 SGHVS and CDR2 FQNEAQ. Trimming shortened V by 4 bases and J by 4 bases, and 8 bases separated the two germline ends. These data originate in a study of a mutant IDH1 vaccine in newly diagnosed glioma. The time point here: week 5, during vaccination. Alongside topical imiquimod, each dose of vaccine comprised 300 ug of mutant IDH1 20-mer peptide. Sequenced by immunoSEQ multiplex PCR; TCRdb stores in-frame clones only, minus some. The sample has tens of thousands of clones; roughly 74% are singletons.

This rearrangement joins TRBV7-8 to TRBJ1-5; D unresolved. The specimen comprised PBMCs, sampled from a glioma patient whose treatment included an IDH1 peptide vaccine. This receptor was identified in a man aged 35-49 years with glioma. The CDR3 protein is CASSSVWNQPQHF. The DNA of the CDR3 is TGTGCCAGCAGCTCTGTATGGAATCAGCCCCAGCATTTT.